These 32 T cell receptor beta chains share one sample of origin, sequenced in a study of Tregs in tolerant kidney transplant recipients. Here immunoSEQ multiplex PCR was the method, and the copy in TCRdb shows in-frame clones only, minus some. This table has some 55,000 clones, more than 70% appearing once. Input material: CD4+ T cells from blood. Every receptor here comes from a human donor in good health.

This clone was picked up a small number of times. This sequence joins TRBV9 and TRBJ1-5; a weak D match, TRBD1 (5 bases). V lost 0 bases and J 3 bases, leaving 10 bases between the germline ends. This CDR3 is 15 amino acids long. CDR1 and CDR2 (germline): SGDLS, YYNGEE. The DNA for the CDR3 is TGTGCCAGCAGCGTAGACGGGACCTACAATCAGCCCCAGCATTTT. Amino acids: CASSVDGTYNQPQHF.

V and J are TRBV6-1 and TRBJ1-6, with D unresolved. This CDR3 has 14 amino acids. The V and J ends lost 3 bases and 10 bases respectively, with 13 bases between them. CDR1 is MNHNS and CDR2 is SASEGT in the germline V gene. The CDR3, as DNA: TGTGCCAGCAGTGATGGCGAAATTCGGTCACCCCTCCACTTT. Its protein is CASSDGEIRSPLHF.

The chain employs TRBV18 and TRBJ1-2, with a tentative D call TRBD1 (5 bases). The CDR3 loop spans 14 amino acids. The V end was cut by 2 bases, the J end by 5 bases, with 12 bases between. The germline gives CDR1 KGHSH, CDR2 LQKENI. CDR3 bases: TGTGCCAGCTCACCAGAGGGGCAGGGATATGGCTACACCTTC. Protein sequence: CASSPEGQGYGYTF.

The J gene is TRBJ2-7, the V gene TRBV14; 9 bases line up with TRBD1. The V gene's germline CDR1 is SGHDN and CDR2 FVKESK. The CDR3 covers 13 residues. V trimming: 3 bases; J trimming: 9 bases; junction bases outside the gene matches: 6. The CDR3 DNA sequence: TGTGCCAGCAGCCACCCCGGACAGGGGAGGCAGTACTTC. Translation: CASSHPGQGRQYF.

The genes are TRBV5-1 and TRBJ2-5; 10 bases agree with TRBD2. V shed 3 bases and J 6 bases; nucleotides not matched to a gene: 11. This CDR3 has 16 amino acids. Germline CDR1 and CDR2: SGHRS and YFSETQ. The CDR3 sequence is CASSSQREGLVKTQYF. CDR3 coding DNA: TGCGCCAGCAGCTCCCAGCGGGAGGGCCTTGTAAAGACCCAGTACTTC.

The CDR3 DNA follows: TGTGCCTGTAAACAGGGGGCGAGGCTAGGCTACACCTTC. It specifies CACKQGARLGYTF. The V call is TRBV30, the J call TRBJ1-2; the match to TRBD1 covers 9 bases. The CDR3 contains 13 residues. Germline V gives CDR1 GTSNPN, CDR2 SVGIG (reference sequence). J was trimmed by 8 bases and V by 6 bases; bases with no gene match: 10.

The chain links TRBV7-2 to TRBJ2-5; 8 bases are a match to TRBD2. J was trimmed by 5 bases and V by 3 bases; bases with no gene match: 8. The CDR3 runs 15 residues. Germline CDR1 is SGHTA and CDR2 is FQGNSA. The CDR3 nucleotides read TGTGCCAGCAGCTTCTTTCTAGCGGGTCGTGAGACCCAGTACTTC. Protein: CASSFFLAGRETQYF.

This clone was detected a few times. This chain links TRBV18 with TRBJ2-5, with 8 bases that match TRBD1. The germline V gene encodes CDR1 KGHSH and CDR2 LQKENI. This CDR3 spans 15 amino acids. The ends lost 2 bases at V and 4 bases at J; junction bases unmatched: 6. The CDR3 DNA reads TGTGCCAGCTCACCAAACAGGGGGAGAGGAGAGACCCAGTACTTC. Its protein is CASSPNRGRGETQYF. The full variable domain, in which reference TRBV18 and TRBJ2-5 provide the parts outside the CDR3, is NAGVMQNPRHLVRRRGQEARLRCSPMKGHSHVYWYRQLPEEGLKFMVYLQKENIIDESGMPKERFSAEFPKEGPSILRIQQVVRGDSAAYFCASSPNRGRGETQYFGPGTRLLVL.

About this clone itself: The junction departs from the called germline gene at one end, perhaps through a read error. The gene calls are TRBV11-3 and TRBJ2-7, with 9 bases matching TRBD1. CDR1 SGHNT and CDR2 YENEEA come from the germline V gene. The CDR3 is 12 amino acids. DNA for the CDR3: TGTGCCAGCAGGCCGAGACAGGGGGAATCCTCTTTC. Encoded protein: CASRPRQGESSF.

The genes are TRBV6-5 and TRBJ2-7; D ambiguous. This CDR3 region has 13 residues. Trimming shortened V by 0 bases and J by 4 bases, and 7 bases separated the two germline ends. CDR1 and CDR2 (germline): MNHEY, SVGAGI. CDR3 in amino acids: CASSYSGEYEQYF. CDR3 DNA sequence: TGTGCCAGCAGTTACTCAGGCGAGTACGAGCAGTACTTC.

The gene calls are TRBV7-8 and TRBJ1-2, with D possibly being TRBD1 (5 bases). The CDR3 is 15 amino acids. Germline values: CDR1 SGHVS, CDR2 FQNEAQ. V was shortened by 1 base and J by 3 bases, with 12 bases between the two germline ends. CDR3 bases: TGTGCCAGCAGCTTAGGCTTGGGGGTCCACTATGGCTACACCTTC. It codes for CASSLGLGVHYGYTF.

CDR3 protein: CASSESTGTSGTDTQYF. The CDR3, as DNA: TGTGCCAGCAGTGAGTCGACCGGGACTAGCGGGACTGATACGCAGTATTTT. The J gene is TRBJ2-3, the V gene TRBV25-1; 13 nucleotides line up with TRBD2. The CDR3 has 17 residues. V lost 3 bases, J lost 6 bases, and 9 bases stayed unmatched. Germline CDR1 reads MGHDK; CDR2 reads SYGVNS.

The V and J genes are TRBV7-9 and TRBJ2-1; TRBD2 matches 10 bases. Trimming removed 4 bases from V and 8 bases from J; junction bases left unmatched: 5. Germline V gene sequence: CDR1 SEHNR, CDR2 FQNEAQ (reference sequence). This CDR3 spans 14 amino acids. The CDR3 DNA follows: TGTGCCAGCAGCTCTAAGGGACTAGCGCATGAGCAGTTCTTC. It translates to CASSSKGLAHEQFF.

The genes are TRBV7-2 and TRBJ2-2, with TRBD1 matching 9 bases. The V and J ends lost 5 bases and 4 bases, in that order; junction bases with no gene match: 5. This CDR3 comprises 15 residues. Germline V gene lookup returns CDR1 SGHTA and CDR2 FQGNSA. CDR3 loop: CASSLTGGRTGELFF. In DNA form, the CDR3 reads TGTGCCAGCAGCCTCACAGGGGGCCGCACCGGGGAGCTGTTTTTT.

This chain links TRBV2 with TRBJ2-3, with D uncertain. The CDR3 has 14 residues. Trimming removed 7 bases from V and 6 bases from J, with 17 bases in between. Germline V lookup: CDR1 SNHLY, CDR2 FYNNEI. The CDR3, as DNA: TGTGCCAGCACCGGTCATACTTCCGTCGATACGCAGTATTTT. Residues: CASTGHTSVDTQYF.

The genes are TRBV11-3 and TRBJ1-1; D perhaps matches TRBD1 (6 bases). The CDR3 spans 16 residues. Germline V lookup: CDR1 SGHNT, CDR2 YENEEA. The V gene lost 1 base and the J gene lost 8 bases, with 20 bases spanning the gap. The CDR3 loop is CASSLGGFGRGLEAFF. CDR3 in DNA: TGTGCCAGCAGCTTAGGGGGCTTCGGCAGGGGCCTCGAAGCTTTCTTT.

This chain connects TRBV19 to TRBJ1-1; unclear D gene. V gave up 8 bases and J gave up 1 base, with 11 bases separating them. CDR1 and CDR2 (germline): LNHDA, SQIVND (reference sequence). This CDR3 has 13 amino acids. CDR3 region: CASSRTGNTEAFF. DNA for the CDR3: TGTGCCAGTTCACGGACGGGGAACACTGAAGCTTTCTTT.

CDR3 residues: CASSPRQGLNRTQYF. Here the CDR3 DNA reads TGTGCCAGCTCACCCAGACAGGGCTTGAACCGGACCCAGTACTTC. The chain links TRBV18 to TRBJ2-5, with 7 positions matching TRBD1. Trimming cost V 3 bases and J 7 bases; bases outside gene matches: 11. CDR1 and CDR2 from the germline V gene are KGHSH and LQKENI. The CDR3 contains 15 residues.

The CDR3 protein is CASSSTRDPSAEQYF. CDR3 coding DNA: TGTGCCAGCAGCTCGACCAGGGACCCCTCGGCCGAGCAGTACTTC. The chain couples TRBV7-9 to TRBJ2-7; D is tentatively TRBD1 or TRBD2 (5 bases each). Germline CDR1 is SEHNR and CDR2 is FQNEAQ (reference sequence). The CDR3 spans 15 residues. With 4 bases removed from V and 6 bases from J, the gap between germline ends came to 19 bases.

The chain employs TRBV5-1 and TRBJ2-3; D is unresolved. CDR3 length equals 14 residues. V lost 0 bases to trimming and J lost 2 bases, with 7 bases between them. CDR1 SGHRS and CDR2 YFSETQ come from the germline V gene. CDR3 DNA sequence: TGCGCCAGCAGCTTGGGCGAAGACACAGATACGCAGTATTTT. As protein: CASSLGEDTDTQYF.

This clone was seen more than once but under ten times. The chain has TRBV28 and TRBJ1-1, with no clear D. V was pared by 6 bases and J by 3 bases, with 8 bases between. The CDR3 runs 12 residues. CDR1 is MDHEN and CDR2 is SYDVKM in the germline V gene. The CDR3, as DNA: TGTGCCAGCAGCCTCGAACACACTGAAGCTTTCTTT. This sequence encodes CASSLEHTEAFF.

Only a few counts were recorded for this clone. The gene calls are TRBV11-2 and TRBJ2-7; D possibly corresponds to TRBD2 (6 bases). Trimming took 5 bases from V and 1 from J, leaving 15 bases between them. This CDR3 is built from 15 residues. From germline, CDR1 is SGHAT and CDR2 FQNNGV. The chain's CDR3 is CASSTYSGKSYEQYF. The CDR3 DNA reads TGTGCCAGCAGCACCTATAGCGGTAAATCCTACGAGCAGTACTTC. Drawing the rest from reference TRBV11-2 and TRBJ2-7, the complete variable domain is EAGVAQSPRYKIIEKRQSVAFWCNPISGHATLYWYQQILGQGPKLLIQFQNNGVVDDSQLPKDRFSAERLKGVDSTLKIQPAKLEDSAVYLCASSTYSGKSYEQYFGPGTRLTVT.

The chain recombines TRBV7-2 with TRBJ1-1, with 8 bases lining up with TRBD1. CDR3 size: 14 residues. Unmatched junction bases numbered 4, after V lost 4 bases and J lost 3 bases. The germline V gene encodes CDR1 SGHTA and CDR2 FQGNSA. The CDR3 here is CASSSTGAHTEAFF. The CDR3 DNA sequence: TGTGCCAGCAGCTCGACAGGGGCCCACACTGAAGCTTTCTTT.

The chain couples TRBV12-5 to TRBJ2-1; 10 bases line up with TRBD2. The CDR3 is made up of 16 amino acids. The V gene end was trimmed by 0 bases and the J gene end by 7 bases; junction bases not matched to a gene: 6. Germline lookup yields CDR1 LGHNT and CDR2 FRNRAP. CDR3 nucleotide sequence: TGTGCTAGTGGTTTGGTACTTCGAGCGGGAGGGAATGAGCAGTTCTTC. It specifies CASGLVLRAGGNEQFF. Full variable domain (remainder filled in from reference TRBV12-5 and TRBJ2-1): DARVTQTPRHKVTEMGQEVTMRCQPILGHNTVFWYRQTMMQGLELLAYFRNRAPLDDSGMPKDRFSAEMPDATLATLKIQPSEPRDSAVYFCASGLVLRAGGNEQFFGPGTRLTVL.

The chain couples TRBV30 to TRBJ2-3; D perhaps matches TRBD2 (6 bases). CDR1 is GTSNPN, CDR2 SVGIG, per germline (reference sequence). Trimming stripped 8 bases from V and 5 bases from J, with 20 bases between. CDR3 length: 14 residues. The CDR3 sequence is CALSGTGARDTQYF. CDR3 coding DNA: TGTGCCCTATCGGGCACGGGAGCGAGAGATACGCAGTATTTT.

In nucleotides, the CDR3 is TGTGCCAGCAGCTTAGTGGTAGGGAGGGTCACCGGGGAGCTGTTTTTT. The encoded protein is CASSLVVGRVTGELFF. The rearrangement uses TRBV11-3 and TRBJ2-2; 7 bases align to TRBD2. The CDR3 sequence is 16 residues long. Germline V gene sequence: CDR1 SGHNT, CDR2 YENEEA. The junction had 6 bases not matched to a gene; V was cut back by 1 base and J by 4 bases.

V is TRBV14 and J is TRBJ2-2, with D perhaps TRBD2 (7 bases). The V gene lost 0 bases and the J gene lost 4 bases, with 24 bases spanning the gap. This CDR3 is 20 amino acids long. From germline, CDR1 is SGHDN and CDR2 FVKESK. The CDR3 nucleotides read TGTGCCAGCAGCCAAGATTCTGGGCCGGGGGGCTGGGTACGCACCGGGGAGCTGTTTTTT. This sequence encodes CASSQDSGPGGWVRTGELFF. Based on the CDR3 plus reference TRBV14 and TRBJ2-2, the full variable domain is EAGVTQFPSHSVIEKGQTVTLRCDPISGHDNLYWYRRVMGKEIKFLLHFVKESKQDESGMPNNRFLAERTGGTYSTLKVQPAELEDSGVYFCASSQDSGPGGWVRTGELFFGEGSRLTVL.

This clone was counted only a few times. J is TRBJ2-7 and V is TRBV10-2; no clear D gene. CDR3 length equals 14 residues. The germline gives CDR1 WSHSY, CDR2 SAAADI. Trimming shortened V by 3 bases and J by 3 bases, and 12 bases separated the two germline ends. The CDR3 coding sequence is TGCGCCAGCAGTGAACCCTACTATGACTACGAGCAGTACTTC. Translated, it gives CASSEPYYDYEQYF.

The rearrangement links TRBV19 to TRBJ2-7, with 8 bases matching TRBD1. The length of the CDR3 is 18 residues. Germline trimming cut 5 bases from V and 0 bases from J; bases unmatched to any gene: 15. The germline V gene encodes CDR1 LNHDA and CDR2 SQIVND (reference sequence). The CDR3 is CASSRRQGSTLLSYEQYF. The CDR3 DNA follows: TGTGCCAGTAGTCGTAGACAGGGGAGTACCCTACTCTCCTACGAGCAGTACTTC. Supplemented by reference TRBV19 and TRBJ2-7, the full variable domain reads DGGITQSPKYLFRKEGQNVTLSCEQNLNHDAMYWYRQDPGQGLRLIYYSQIVNDFQKGDIAEGYSVSREKKESFPLTVTSAQKNPTAFYLCASSRRQGSTLLSYEQYFGPGTRLTVT.

V usage is TRBV9 and J usage is TRBJ2-2; the D gene is possibly TRBD1 (5 bases). The CDR3 sequence is 14 residues long. The V gene's germline CDR1 is SGDLS and CDR2 YYNGEE. The V gene lost 3 bases and the J gene lost 2 bases, with 8 bases spanning the gap. This CDR3 is CASSARVNTGELFF. CDR3 nucleotide sequence: TGTGCCAGCAGCGCCAGGGTTAACACCGGGGAGCTGTTTTTT.

The rearrangement links TRBV14 to TRBJ2-1; 8 positions match TRBD1. The V and J ends lost 0 bases and 4 bases, in that order; junction bases with no gene match: 11. The CDR3 contains 18 residues. Germline CDR1 SGHDN, CDR2 FVKESK. CDR3 sequence: CASSQELGGQGLYNEQFF. The CDR3 DNA is TGTGCCAGCAGCCAAGAATTGGGAGGACAGGGCCTATACAATGAGCAGTTCTTC.

The V and J genes are TRBV6-5 and TRBJ1-5; D is unclear. V was shortened by 6 bases and J by 1 base, with 7 bases between the two germline ends. The CDR3 is 13 amino acids. The germline V gene has CDR1 MNHEY and CDR2 SVGAGI. The CDR3 region has the DNA TGTGCCAGCAGGCCCGACAGCAATCAGCCCCAGCATTTT. It encodes CASRPDSNQPQHF.